This entry concerns a single T cell receptor beta chain. Original handling: It was from reference gene primer amplification that nucleated cell counts were estimated. Measured with immunoSEQ multiplex PCR; TCRdb has only the in-frame clones, and not every one. That table furnishes V, J and clone size, whereas the DNA furnished D and trimming. Among 40,000 to 55,000 clones listed, around 90% were seen once. Germline V gene lookup returns CDR1 SGHDT and CDR2 YYEEEE. CDR3 length: 14 residues. The V end was cut by 2 bases, the J end by 3 bases, with 12 bases between. These data are taken from a study of blood T cell repertoires in COVID-19. Across the whole study: Acute and convalescent COVID-19 specimens originated in the United States, Italy and Spain. T cells, B-cell-depleted T cells, or PBMCs supplied cDNA or gDNA.

Sequenced material: peripheral blood. The TCR was taken from a man aged 50 to 59 with active COVID-19. V usage is TRBV5-6 and J usage is TRBJ2-7; D perhaps matches TRBD1 (5 bases). The CDR3 region is CASSFGPGNYEQYV. Here the CDR3 DNA reads TGTGCCAGCAGCTTTGGCCCAGGGAACTACGAGCAGTACGTC.